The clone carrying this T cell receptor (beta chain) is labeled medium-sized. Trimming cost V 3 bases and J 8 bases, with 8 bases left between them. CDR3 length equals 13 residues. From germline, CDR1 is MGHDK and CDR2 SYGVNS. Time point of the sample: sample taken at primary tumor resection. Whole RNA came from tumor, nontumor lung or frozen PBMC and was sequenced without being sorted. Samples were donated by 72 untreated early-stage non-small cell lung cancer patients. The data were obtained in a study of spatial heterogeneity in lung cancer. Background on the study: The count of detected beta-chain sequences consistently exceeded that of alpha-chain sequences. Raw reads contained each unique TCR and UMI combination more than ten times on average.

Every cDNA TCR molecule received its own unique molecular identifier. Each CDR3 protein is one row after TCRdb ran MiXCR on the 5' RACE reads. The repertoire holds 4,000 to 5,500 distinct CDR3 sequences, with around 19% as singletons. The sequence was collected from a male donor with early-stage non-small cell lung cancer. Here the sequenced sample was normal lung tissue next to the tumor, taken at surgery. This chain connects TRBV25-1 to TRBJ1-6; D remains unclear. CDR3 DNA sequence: TGTGCCAGCAGTGATCATGAATATTCACCCCTCCACTTT. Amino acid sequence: CASSDHEYSPLHF.